The clone carrying this TCR beta chain is termed medium-sized. Its specificity is unknown. The entry originates in a study of metastatic and nonmetastatic thyroid tumors. Across the study: A comparison of repertoires was made across blood and tumor or nodule tissue from malignant and benign thyroid patients.

Each patient came to thyroid surgery without any prior treatment (of any kind). In germline, CDR1 is MNHNS, CDR2 SASEGT. The CDR3 is 16 amino acids. Trimming left V 7 bases short and J 6 bases short, with 25 bases between. Under the authors' procedure: Using the CDR3 differences seen across clinicopathological groups, the authors built a distant-metastasis classifier for papillary thyroid cancer, which was meant to discriminate distant-metastatic patients. TCRdb reanalyzed the PCR reads with MiXCR. These V and J calls are TCRdb output, not the study's own analysis. The sample yields about 14,000 clones, around 29% seen once. Regarding the study as a whole: Within blood and tumor, benign nodules reportedly had significantly lower TCR beta diversity than malignant thyroid tumors did.

The receptor was derived from a female donor with papillary thyroid cancer or a benign thyroid nodule (not recorded which). Some clones in this sample may be carry-over from other donors' samples. Sequencing was performed on tumor tissue. The chain carries TRBV6-1 and TRBJ2-7; D possibly matches TRBD1 or TRBD2 (5 bases each). The CDR3 is CASTGQLYLAGAEQYF. The CDR3 DNA follows: TGTGCCAGCACCGGACAACTCTATCTAGCCGGCGCCGAGCAGTACTTC.